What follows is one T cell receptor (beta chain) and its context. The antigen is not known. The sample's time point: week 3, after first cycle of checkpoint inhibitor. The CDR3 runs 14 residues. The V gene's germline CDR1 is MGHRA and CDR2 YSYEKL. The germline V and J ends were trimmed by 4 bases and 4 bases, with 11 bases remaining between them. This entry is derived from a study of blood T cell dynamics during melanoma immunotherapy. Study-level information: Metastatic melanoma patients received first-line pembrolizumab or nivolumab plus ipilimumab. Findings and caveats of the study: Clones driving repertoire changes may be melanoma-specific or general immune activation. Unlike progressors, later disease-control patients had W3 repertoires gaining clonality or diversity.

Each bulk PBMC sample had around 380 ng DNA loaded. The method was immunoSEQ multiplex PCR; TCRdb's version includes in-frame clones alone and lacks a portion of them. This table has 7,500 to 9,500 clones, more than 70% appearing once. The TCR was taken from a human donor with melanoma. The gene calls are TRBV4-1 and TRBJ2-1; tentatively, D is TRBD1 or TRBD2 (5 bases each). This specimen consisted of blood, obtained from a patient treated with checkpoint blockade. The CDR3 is CASSRGGSYNEQFF. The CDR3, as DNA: TGCGCCAGCAGCCGGGGCGGGTCATACAATGAGCAGTTCTTC.